Described below is a single TCR beta chain sequence and its context. Its specificity is unknown. The donor cohort consisted entirely of Caucasian adults residing in Nashville, Tennessee. With 3 bases clipped from V and 9 bases from J, the junction kept 10 bases outside the gene matches. The CDR3 has 15 amino acids. Germline loops: CDR1 MGHRA, CDR2 YSYEKL. The entry originates in a study of shared clonotypes between healthy human individuals. Study context: Every donor yielded three CD4 naive, three CD4 memory, two CD8 naive and one CD8 memory plate. Findings and caveats of the study: Sharing of clonotypes among donors was expected to vary with sequencing depth.

The protocol was immunoSEQ multiplex PCR, while the TCRdb copy is restricted to in-frame clones and leaves out a portion. The sample contains 400,000 or so clones, about 96% of which appear only once. Material for sequencing was memory CD8+ T cells sorted from blood. Subset: CD45RO+ cells pooled with CCR7-negative TemRA cells. The chain is built from TRBV4-1 and TRBJ2-2; 7 nucleotides line up with TRBD2. This TCR derives from a man in his thirties or forties in good health. The CDR3: CASSHPYRDYRELFF. The DNA for the CDR3 is TGCGCCAGCAGCCATCCCTACCGGGACTATCGGGAGCTGTTTTTT.